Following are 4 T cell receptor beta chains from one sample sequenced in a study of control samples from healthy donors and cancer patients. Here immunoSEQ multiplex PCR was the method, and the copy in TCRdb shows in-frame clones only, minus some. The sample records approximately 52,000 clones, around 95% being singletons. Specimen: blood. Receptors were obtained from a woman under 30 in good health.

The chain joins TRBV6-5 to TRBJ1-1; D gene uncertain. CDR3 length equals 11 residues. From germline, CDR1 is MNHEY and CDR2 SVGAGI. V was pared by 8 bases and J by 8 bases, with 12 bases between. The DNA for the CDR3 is TGTGCCAGCTTTTTTTGGGTCGAAGCTTTCTTT. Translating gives CASFFWVEAFF.

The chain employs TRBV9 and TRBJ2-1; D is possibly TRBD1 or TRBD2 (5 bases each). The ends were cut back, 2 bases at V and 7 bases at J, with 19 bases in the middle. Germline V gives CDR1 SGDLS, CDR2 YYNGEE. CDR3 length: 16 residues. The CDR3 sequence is CASSVLAGSTRNEQFF. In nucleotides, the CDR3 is TGTGCCAGCAGCGTTCTTGCAGGGAGTACGAGAAATGAGCAGTTCTTC.

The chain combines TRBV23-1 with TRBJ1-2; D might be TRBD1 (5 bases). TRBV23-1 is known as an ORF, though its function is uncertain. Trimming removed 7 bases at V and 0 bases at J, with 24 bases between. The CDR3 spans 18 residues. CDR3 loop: CASTHRGSTDDTNYGYTF. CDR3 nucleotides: TGCGCCAGCACTCATCGGGGGAGTACTGACGATACTAACTATGGCTACACCTTC.

The CDR3 nucleotides are TGTGCCAGCAGTTTGGGGGGGTACTACGAGCAGTACTTC. Its protein is CASSLGGYYEQYF. The chain carries TRBV27 and TRBJ2-7, with TRBD2 matching over 7 bases. The CDR3 spans 13 residues. Germline trimming cut 3 bases from V and 3 bases from J; bases unmatched to any gene: 2. The V gene's germline CDR1 is MNHEY and CDR2 SMNVEV (reference sequence).